This T cell receptor beta chain was identified during a study of blood T cell repertoires in COVID-19 (dated by TCRdb to about 2020). Concerning the study at large: The collaborator samples originated in the United States, Italy and Spain and spanned the acute and convalescent phases of COVID-19. Samples were obtained from the ongoing ImmuneRACE study (first 160 participants) and from some 1,300 subjects provided by 6 global collaborators. Deeply sampled blood TCRbeta repertoires from subjects exposed to, actively infected with, or recovered from COVID-19 were included in the dataset. Where available, HLA class I and class II types were taken from metadata supplied by the sample provider and were not determined by assay-based typing. The material from the prospective study consisted of cDNA or gDNA derived from T cells, B-cell-depleted T cells, or PBMCs. The repertoires were released in a freely available public database meant as a resource for research on the immune response to SARS-CoV-2. Sample metadata almost always included a de-identified subject ID, COVID-19 status, age in years and sex.

What the work shows at the level of the full study, not this receptor alone: How much clinical and demographic metadata was included differed by source and by participant, and the metadata was provided uncurated.

Measured from the cysteine to the phenylalanine, the CDR3 is 14 residues long. Kept here is only the CDR3 DNA, which spans 42 bases and is read in frame from base 1. CDR1 and CDR2 were assigned from the germline V gene as MGHRA and YSYEKL. V is reduced by 5 bases and J by 6 bases, leaving a spacing of 14 bases between them. A remark on this clone: This receptor's antigen is unknown. No per-base quality is available; no much larger clone lies one base away.

The collaborating institutions used their own protocols to collect whole blood in K2EDTA tubes. For TCRbeta analysis, collaborators shipped samples in one of three forms: frozen whole blood, isolated PBMCs, or DNA extracted from either of those sample types. TCRbeta CDR3 regions were amplified from genomic DNA using the immunoSEQ Assay, a bias-controlled multiplex PCR. The source study handled its data this way. The number of nucleated cells in each sample was estimated by amplification of reference gene primers within the assay. To quantify the absolute abundance of each unique TCRbeta CDR3 rearrangement, sequence reads were collapsed and filtered. For each sample, productive Simpson clonality was calculated by taking the square root of Simpson's diversity index across productive rearrangements. TCRdb mirrors the immuneACCESS table, restricted to in-frame sequences. Some clones are absent from its copies; in checked studies, under half trace to an unresolved V gene, and the reason for the others is unknown. V, J and clone size were drawn from that table, and D and trimming were deduced from the DNA. The sample table holds 80,000 to 130,000 clones, of which 91% were seen once. Around 0.94% of the sample belongs to the ten largest clones.

The V and J segments used are TRBV4-1 and TRBJ2-4, and perhaps TRBD1 as D gene, on 6 matching bases. The source of this sequence is a man aged 55 to 70 with acute or convalescent COVID-19. Sequencing was performed on peripheral blood. The sequenced DNA is TGCGCCAGCAGCTCACAGGGAAGGCGAAACATTCAGTACTTC. It translates as CASSSQGRRNIQYF.